This T cell receptor (beta chain) was observed in a study of blood T cell repertoires in COVID-19. Study details: There were acute and convalescent COVID-19 samples, and they came from the United States, Italy and Spain. In each case, the material was cDNA or gDNA derived from T cells, B-cell-depleted T cells, or PBMCs.

As originally analysed: Estimation of nucleated cell counts relied on the amplification of reference gene primers. The assay was immunoSEQ multiplex PCR, and TCRdb's table has in-frame clones only and misses some. D and trimming were read from the DNA, whereas the V and J calls and clone size are those reported in that table. In the table there are tens of thousands of clones, roughly 88% of which are singletons. From germline, CDR1 is MNHNS and CDR2 SASEGT. V lost 1 base and J 2 bases, leaving 21 bases between the germline ends. This CDR3 is 18 amino acids long. This TCR was sampled from a human donor in a cohort sampled during active COVID-19. The sequenced sample consisted of peripheral blood. This chain uses TRBV6-1 with TRBJ2-7; D possibly corresponds to TRBD2 (6 bases). CDR3 in DNA: TGTGCCAGCAGTGAAGAGGGTTCAGACCTTTGGGGGGCCTACGAGCAGTACTTC. Translating it yields CASSEEGSDLWGAYEQYF.